This TCR beta chain appears in the sequencing data of a study of read filtering for tumor transcriptome and immune sequencing. About the study: Revised staging placed eight or nine patients in R-ISS I, about 17 in II, more than five in III.

Germline CDR1 reads SGHTA; CDR2 reads FQGNSA. The CDR3 sequence is 13 residues long. V was cut by 3 bases and J by 4 bases, with 10 bases left in between. Findings of the study overall: RNA-seq captured clonotypes less deeply and reliably than IR-seq.

The library was built from 400 ng RNA with molecular barcoded adaptors for alpha/delta and beta/gamma chains. Each CDR3 protein is one row after TCRdb ran MiXCR on the reads. The sample shows about 48,000 distinct CDR3 sequences, around a fifth of them seen only once. This clonotype was seen ten or more times. Its antigen remains unknown. Sequencing was done on a sample of a population of CD138-negative cells sorted from bone marrow. V gene TRBV7-2 combines with J gene TRBJ2-7; a weak D match, TRBD1 (5 bases). The receptor's source is a donor over 35 with multiple myeloma. CDR3 sequence (DNA): TGTGCCAGCAGCTTCATACAGGAGTACGAGCAGTACTTC. Protein product: CASSFIQEYEQYF.